The 17 T cell receptor beta chains listed next were all sequenced from one sample in a study of a mutant IDH1 vaccine in newly diagnosed glioma. The time point is: week 5, during vaccination. Doses comprised 300 ug of mutant IDH1 20-mer peptide each, plus topical imiquimod. Measured with immunoSEQ multiplex PCR; TCRdb has only the in-frame clones, and not every one. The data show around 42,000 clones, roughly 88% seen once. No antigen has been assigned to these receptors. The sample in question was PBMCs, obtained from a glioma patient whose treatment included an IDH1 peptide vaccine. These receptors all stem from a man aged 35-49 years with glioma.

This chain links TRBV4-2 with TRBJ1-2, with 7 bases that match TRBD1. Germline V gives CDR1 LGHNA, CDR2 YNFKEQ. After removal of 0 bases from V and 7 bases from J, the junction contained 14 bases not matched to a gene. The CDR3 totals 17 residues. The CDR3 here is CASSQDLARGLLGGYTF. The DNA for the CDR3 is TGTGCCAGCAGCCAAGATTTGGCAAGGGGGCTCCTAGGTGGCTACACCTTC.

The V and J genes are TRBV2 and TRBJ1-1; 10 bases agree with TRBD1. In germline, CDR1 is SNHLY, CDR2 FYNNEI. Germline trimming cut 9 bases from V and 6 bases from J; bases unmatched to any gene: 7. The CDR3 consists of 13 residues. CDR3 nucleotides: TGTGCCAGAGCCCGGGACAGGGGTTCTGAAGCTTTCTTT. It translates to CARARDRGSEAFF.

The rearrangement links TRBV7-3 to TRBJ2-2, with 11 bases fitting TRBD2. The V segment lost 5 bases and the J segment 7 bases; nucleotides outside the gene matches: 3. The CDR3 has 14 amino acids. CDR1 is SGHTA, CDR2 FQGTGA, per germline. Here the CDR3 reads CASSLTSGNGELFF. The CDR3 nucleotides are TGTGCCAGCAGCCTGACTAGCGGGAACGGGGAGCTGTTTTTT.

The CDR3, as DNA: TGTGCCAGCAAAATGGACGGGAGCTCCTACGAGCAGTACTTC. Protein product: CASKMDGSSYEQYF. This chain joins TRBV6-1 and TRBJ2-7; D is possibly TRBD2 (6 bases). The CDR3 contains 14 residues. Trimming shortened V by 7 bases and J by 0 bases, and 13 bases separated the two germline ends. Germline V gene sequence: CDR1 MNHNS, CDR2 SASEGT.

In DNA form, the CDR3 reads TGTGCCAGCAGCTTACTAGCGGGAGGCCAAGGGGGGACAGATACGCAGTATTTT. Translation gives CASSLLAGGQGGTDTQYF. The chain links TRBV5-4 to TRBJ2-3; 12 positions agree with TRBD2. V trimming: 2 bases; J trimming: 3 bases; junction bases outside the gene matches: 10. CDR3 size: 18 residues. Germline V lookup: CDR1 SGHNT, CDR2 YYREEE (reference sequence).

The chain links TRBV18 to TRBJ2-3; 14 nucleotides agree with TRBD2. With 5 bases clipped from V and 1 base from J, the junction kept 8 bases outside the gene matches. Germline V gene data show CDR1 as KGHSH and CDR2 as LQKENI. This CDR3 is 18 amino acids long. The CDR3, as DNA: TGTGCCAGCTCAAGACTAGCGGGAGGGCCGGGAGGCACAGATACGCAGTATTTT. Its translation: CASSRLAGGPGGTDTQYF.

This clone is deemed medium-sized. The chain has TRBV10-1 and TRBJ1-3; D is ambiguous. Germline values: CDR1 WNHNN, CDR2 SYGVQD (reference sequence). V lost 10 bases to trimming and J lost 4 bases, with 5 bases between them. This CDR3 is 10 amino acids long. Here the CDR3 reads CATQGNTIYF. The CDR3 nucleotides are TGCGCCACACAGGGAAACACCATATATTTT.

This chain connects TRBV6-5 to TRBJ2-7; 10 bases are shared with TRBD1. The V gene end was trimmed by 6 bases and the J gene end by 6 bases; junction bases not matched to a gene: 11. Germline-derived CDR1 and CDR2 are MNHEY and SVGAGI. CDR3 length: 15 residues. This CDR3 is CASRVGGQGRSEQYF. DNA for the CDR3: TGTGCCAGCAGGGTAGGGGGACAGGGGCGCTCCGAGCAGTACTTC.

The V call is TRBV7-6, the J call TRBJ2-1, with 13 bases lining up with TRBD2. CDR1 SGHVS and CDR2 FNYEAQ come from the germline V gene. Trimming took 3 bases from V and 12 from J; bases not matched to a gene: 5. The CDR3 consists of 14 residues. The CDR3 nucleotides read TGTGCCAGCAGCTTCGGACTAGCGGGAGTAGGGCAGTTCTTC. Translation gives CASSFGLAGVGQFF.

The chain joins TRBV5-1 to TRBJ2-5; TRBD2 matches 8 bases. V shed 4 bases and J 3 bases; nucleotides not matched to a gene: 8. Germline V CDR1 and CDR2: SGHRS, YFSETQ. The CDR3 is 15 residues long. The CDR3 loop reads CASSTLAGLKETQYF. CDR3 DNA sequence: TGCGCCAGCAGCACTTTAGCGGGGCTCAAAGAGACCCAGTACTTC.

This rearrangement joins TRBV19 to TRBJ2-7; D is possibly TRBD1 (5 bases). This CDR3 spans 14 amino acids. Between the trimmed V and J ends, which lost 1 base and 1 base, there was a span of 8 bases. Per germline, CDR1 LNHDA and CDR2 SQIVND (reference sequence). The CDR3 region has the DNA TGTGCCAGTAGTATAGCTCAGGGTTCCTACGAGCAGTACTTC. Amino acids: CASSIAQGSYEQYF.

The chain recombines TRBV7-2 with TRBJ2-4; 8 bases map to TRBD2. The CDR3 covers 14 residues. Germline V lookup: CDR1 SGHTA, CDR2 FQGNSA. J gave up 7 bases and V 5 bases, and 7 bases lay outside the gene matches. The CDR3 bases are TGTGCCAGCAGCCCTATTACGGGGGGGAACATTCAGTACTTC. Translated, it gives CASSPITGGNIQYF.

The gene calls are TRBV11-2 and TRBJ2-1, with 8 bases identical to TRBD2. The trim removed 2 bases at V and 3 bases at J, leaving 6 bases unmatched. Germline V gene data show CDR1 as SGHAT and CDR2 as FQNNGV. The CDR3 is made up of 16 amino acids. In nucleotides, the CDR3 is TGTGCCAGCAGCTTAACCAGCGGGAGTATCTACAATGAGCAGTTCTTC. Its protein product is CASSLTSGSIYNEQFF.

The chain combines TRBV11-2 with TRBJ2-5; unclear D gene. The CDR3 totals 12 residues. CDR1 SGHAT and CDR2 FQNNGV come from the germline V gene. V was pared by 7 bases and J by 4 bases, with 10 bases between. CDR3 in amino acids: CASNNPGETQYF. The DNA for the CDR3 is TGTGCCAGCAACAATCCGGGAGAGACCCAGTACTTC.

The V call is TRBV4-1, the J call TRBJ2-7; no definite D call. V was cut by 5 bases and J by 1 base, with 18 bases left in between. CDR1 and CDR2 (germline): MGHRA, YSYEKL. The CDR3 is made up of 16 amino acids. The CDR3 loop reads CASSVYPILRSYEQYF. The CDR3 nucleotides are TGCGCCAGCAGCGTCTACCCGATCCTTCGTTCCTACGAGCAGTACTTC.

This clone was seen a single time. The V and J genes are TRBV4-1 and TRBJ2-2; 9 bases map to TRBD2. From germline, CDR1 is MGHRA and CDR2 YSYEKL. This CDR3 is built from 15 residues. Trimming at V came to 1 base and at J to 8 bases, leaving 5 bases not matched to a gene. CDR3 residues: CASSQVGSGRGELFF. In DNA, the CDR3 is TGCGCCAGCAGCCAAGTTGGTAGCGGGAGAGGGGAGCTGTTTTTT.

In DNA form, the CDR3 reads TGTGCCAGCTCCCTGACAGAGAAGGAGACCCAGTACTTC. This gives the protein CASSLTEKETQYF. V and J are TRBV18 and TRBJ2-5; the D gene is possibly TRBD1 (5 bases). The CDR3 totals 13 residues. Trimming shortened V by 6 bases and J by 5 bases, and 13 bases separated the two germline ends. Per the germline V gene, CDR1 is KGHSH and CDR2 is LQKENI.